These 19 T cell receptor beta chains originate from one sample sequenced in a study of blood T cell repertoires in COVID-19. Libraries were prepared by immunoSEQ multiplex PCR; TCRdb keeps only in-frame clonotypes and omits some of them. The table includes 99,000 or so clones, over 80% detected once. Sample: peripheral blood. These receptors originate from a man between 65 and 79 years old with active or convalescent COVID-19.

The chain combines TRBV5-1 with TRBJ1-1, with 12 bases fitting TRBD1. Unmatched junction bases numbered 15, after V lost 6 bases and J lost 6 bases. Germline loops: CDR1 SGHRS, CDR2 YFSETQ. There are 17 residues in the CDR3. The CDR3 region has the DNA TGCGCCAGCACCAACCGGGACAGGGGGCGCCCAGCCGCTGAAGCTTTCTTT. Its protein is CASTNRDRGRPAAEAFF. The complete variable domain, with remaining parts taken from reference TRBV5-1 and TRBJ1-1, reads KAGVTQTPRYLIKTRGQQVTLSCSPISGHRSVSWYQQTPGQGLQFLFEYFSETQRNKGNFPGRFSGRQFSNSRSEMNVSTLELGDSALYLCASTNRDRGRPAAEAFFGQGTRLTVV.

The count of this clone is one. V usage is TRBV5-6 and J usage is TRBJ2-5; 12 bases map to TRBD2. This CDR3 spans 17 amino acids. In germline, CDR1 is SGHDT, CDR2 YYEEEE. V dropped 4 bases and J dropped 4; count of bases not matched to a gene: 11. The CDR3 DNA reads TGTGCCAGCAGCCCGAGGACTAGCGGGGTTCGGGCAGAGACCCAGTACTTC. Translation: CASSPRTSGVRAETQYF. Combining the CDR3 with reference TRBV5-6 and TRBJ2-5 gives the whole variable domain DAGVTQSPTHLIKTRGQQVTLRCSPKSGHDTVSWYQQALGQGPQFIFQYYEEEERQRGNFPDRFSGHQFPNYSSELNVNALLLGDSALYLCASSPRTSGVRAETQYFGPGTRLLVL.

The chain uses TRBV10-2 and TRBJ2-1; 7 bases are shared with TRBD2. V gave up 1 base and J gave up 1 base; unmatched junction bases: 1. CDR1 and CDR2 (germline): WSHSY, SAAADI. The CDR3 extends over 15 amino acids. The CDR3 coding sequence is TGCGCCAGCAGTGAGTGGCGGGGGTCCTACAATGAGCAGTTCTTC. It is translated as CASSEWRGSYNEQFF.

The CDR3 DNA is TGTGCCAGCAGTCCAGCGGACAGGGGCGATTTCGCTGAAGCTTTCTTT. Translating gives CASSPADRGDFAEAFF. The chain has TRBV25-1 and TRBJ1-1, with 9 bases lining up with TRBD1. Unmatched junction bases numbered 13, after V lost 5 bases and J lost 6 bases. The germline V gene has CDR1 MGHDK and CDR2 SYGVNS. The CDR3 is 16 amino acids.

The CDR3 protein is CASSQFLSGGADNEQFF. Here the CDR3 DNA reads TGCGCCAGCAGCCAATTCCTTAGCGGGGGGGCCGACAATGAGCAGTTCTTC. The V call is TRBV4-1, the J call TRBJ2-1, with 11 bases lining up with TRBD2. From germline, CDR1 is MGHRA and CDR2 YSYEKL. V trimming: 2 bases; J trimming: 5 bases; junction bases outside the gene matches: 8. The CDR3 runs 17 residues.

The chain joins TRBV5-4 to TRBJ2-7, with TRBD2 matching 7 bases. Germline CDR1 is SGHNT and CDR2 is YYREEE (reference sequence). The CDR3 is 13 residues long. With 2 bases clipped from V and 6 bases from J, the junction kept 5 bases outside the gene matches. CDR3 DNA sequence: TGTGCCAGCAGCTTTCGACTAGCTGGCGAGCAGTACTTC. It encodes CASSFRLAGEQYF.

The rearrangement uses TRBV7-2 and TRBJ1-1; TRBD1 might be the D (6 bases). Germline CDR1 is SGHTA and CDR2 is FQGNSA. The CDR3 contains 15 residues. Trimming stripped 5 bases from V and 6 bases from J, with 19 bases between. CDR3 DNA: TGTGCCAGCAGCCCTCGACAGGTGGGTGCCTCTGAAGCTTTCTTT. The encoded protein is CASSPRQVGASEAFF.

V is TRBV24-1 and J is TRBJ1-2; D is unresolved. This CDR3 has 16 residues. V lost 5 bases to trimming and J lost 4 bases, with 19 bases between them. Germline V CDR1 and CDR2: KGHDR, SFDVKD. The CDR3: CATSVPIRREAYGYTF. For the CDR3, the DNA is TGTGCCACCAGTGTTCCAATTCGACGGGAGGCCTATGGCTACACCTTC.

This clone was recorded once. This chain joins TRBV7-9 and TRBJ1-4, with a tentative D call TRBD1 (6 bases). V lost 6 bases and J lost 8, with 19 bases in between. There are 15 residues in the CDR3. Germline CDR1 reads SEHNR; CDR2 reads FQNEAQ (reference sequence). The CDR3 here is CASSPVGGVGEKLFF. CDR3 sequence (DNA): TGTGCCAGCAGTCCCGTTGGGGGCGTAGGGGAAAAACTGTTTTTT.

The rearrangement links TRBV5-1 to TRBJ2-1; weak D call: TRBD2 (7 bases). The CDR3 totals 15 residues. The germline V and J ends were trimmed by 4 bases and 4 bases, with 15 bases remaining between them. Per the germline V gene, CDR1 is SGHRS and CDR2 is YFSETQ. The CDR3: CASSIGGQPYNEQFF. The DNA of the CDR3 is TGCGCCAGCAGCATCGGGGGGCAGCCTTACAATGAGCAGTTCTTC.

This clone appeared a single time. The chain employs TRBV4-1 and TRBJ2-3; possible D gene TRBD2, 7 bases. CDR1 and CDR2 from the germline V gene are MGHRA and YSYEKL. CDR3 size: 17 residues. V lost 4 bases and J lost 4, with 21 bases in between. This chain's CDR3 is CASSPLERGGGADTQYF. CDR3 bases: TGCGCCAGCAGCCCCCTGGAGCGCGGGGGCGGGGCAGATACGCAGTATTTT.

This rearrangement joins TRBV6-2 or TRBV6-3 to TRBJ2-2; D is unclear. V was cut by 4 bases and J by 4 bases, with 13 bases left in between. Germline V gene sequence: CDR1 MNHEY, CDR2 SVGEGT. CDR3 size: 15 residues. DNA of the CDR3: TGTGCCAGCAGTTCCATTTCGTTGGCCACCGGGGAGCTGTTTTTT. Translating it yields CASSSISLATGELFF.

The V call is TRBV28, the J call TRBJ1-4; 7 bases line up with TRBD1. This CDR3 is 16 amino acids long. Germline CDR1 is MDHEN and CDR2 is SYDVKM. After removal of 2 bases from V and 7 bases from J, the junction contained 10 bases not matched to a gene. The CDR3 DNA follows: TGTGCCAGCAGTTTAACCCGGGCAGGGGGAGGTGAAAAACTGTTTTTT. It translates to CASSLTRAGGGEKLFF. Together with reference TRBV28 and TRBJ1-4, the CDR3 gives the full variable domain: DVKVTQSSRYLVKRTGEKVFLECVQDMDHENMFWYRQDPGLGLRLIYFSYDVKMKEKGDIPEGYSVSREKKERFSLILESASTNQTSMYLCASSLTRAGGGEKLFFGSGTQLSVL.

The chain carries TRBV7-2 and TRBJ1-2; 9 bases agree with TRBD1. V shed 1 base and J 2 bases; nucleotides not matched to a gene: 2. Germline assignment: CDR1 SGHTA and CDR2 FQGNSA. CDR3 size: 15 residues. The CDR3, as DNA: TGTGCCAGCAGCTTAGACAGGGGGCCAAACTATGGCTACACCTTC. As protein: CASSLDRGPNYGYTF.

This clone has more than one count but fewer than ten. The chain combines TRBV5-1 with TRBJ1-2; D is uncertain. Germline CDR1 SGHRS, CDR2 YFSETQ. V was shortened by 4 bases and J by 4 bases, with 17 bases between the two germline ends. CDR3 length equals 15 residues. CDR3 residues: CASSPPSPLGYGYTF. The CDR3 DNA reads TGCGCCAGCAGCCCCCCCTCCCCACTAGGCTATGGCTACACCTTC.

This clone is a singleton in its sample. The rearrangement uses TRBV15 and TRBJ2-5; D unresolved. V lost 0 bases and J lost 5, with 7 bases in between. The CDR3 covers 13 residues. Germline CDR1 LNHNV, CDR2 YYDKDF (reference sequence). Here the CDR3 DNA reads TGTGCCACCAGCAGAGACATGAGGGAGACCCAGTACTTC. This gives the protein CATSRDMRETQYF.

CDR3 nucleotides: TGTGCCAGCACCAGGACAGGGATTTACGAGCAGTACTTC. It yields the protein CASTRTGIYEQYF. This chain uses TRBV28 with TRBJ2-7; 8 bases match TRBD1. This CDR3 contains 13 residues. The V segment lost 7 bases and the J segment 4 bases; nucleotides outside the gene matches: 6. The V gene's germline CDR1 is MDHEN and CDR2 SYDVKM.

V gene TRBV21-1 combines with J gene TRBJ1-4; the table's D call TRBD1 went unverified against the DNA. TRBV21-1 is classified as a pseudogene. This CDR3 has 15 residues. The CDR3 nucleotides read TGTGCCAGCAGCGCCTGGGACAGGCATTGTGAAAAACTGTTTTTT. It encodes CASSAWDRHCEKLFF.

The chain employs TRBV18 and TRBJ2-3; D is unclear. The CDR3 extends over 14 amino acids. Germline CDR1 reads KGHSH; CDR2 reads LQKENI. V was trimmed by 2 bases and J by 6 bases, leaving 12 bases between them. The CDR3 sequence is CASSPVAETDTQYF. CDR3 sequence (DNA): TGTGCCAGCTCACCAGTAGCCGAGACGGATACGCAGTATTTT.